Presented here are 31 T cell receptor beta chains from one specimen sequenced in a study of blood T cell repertoires in COVID-19. Generated by immunoSEQ multiplex PCR, the TCRdb table keeps only in-frame clones and is missing some. This table has 230,000 or so clones, around 81% appearing once. The sample taken for sequencing was peripheral blood. These receptors came from a woman older than 75 with COVID-19, enrolled during active disease.

This clone came up a few times. This rearrangement joins TRBV5-1 to TRBJ1-6, with TRBD1 matching 8 bases. Unmatched junction bases numbered 1, after V lost 1 base and J lost 4 bases. CDR3 length: 15 amino acids. Germline CDR1 SGHRS, CDR2 YFSETQ. The CDR3 reads CASSLTGGYNSPLHF. In DNA, the CDR3 is TGCGCCAGCAGCTTGACAGGGGGATATAATTCACCCCTCCACTTT.

V usage is TRBV7-3 and J usage is TRBJ2-1, with D unclear. The CDR3 loop spans 16 amino acids. The V end was cut by 0 bases, the J end by 1 base, with 10 bases between. Germline CDR1 reads SGHTA; CDR2 reads FQGTGA. CDR3 in amino acids: CASSLTPSASYNEQFF. CDR3 in DNA: TGTGCCAGCAGCTTAACCCCCAGCGCATCCTACAATGAGCAGTTCTTC.

This rearrangement joins TRBV19 to TRBJ2-7; weak D call: TRBD2 (5 bases). The germline V gene encodes CDR1 LNHDA and CDR2 SQIVND (reference sequence). Trimming stripped 4 bases from V and 3 bases from J, with 16 bases between. The CDR3 runs 15 residues. The CDR3 sequence: CASSTNHYGGYEQYF. CDR3 nucleotides: TGTGCCAGTAGTACGAACCATTACGGAGGCTACGAGCAGTACTTC.

Only one count was recorded for this clone. In DNA, the CDR3 is TGTGCCAGCAGCGGGACAGGGGGTAATTCACCCCTCCACTTT. Translated, it gives CASSGTGGNSPLHF. This chain connects TRBV6-4 to TRBJ1-6; TRBD1 matches at 11 bases. With V trimmed by 6 bases and J by 6 bases, 1 base remained unmatched. This CDR3 contains 14 residues. Germline CDR1 is MRHNA and CDR2 is SNTAGT.

The chain has TRBV29-1 and TRBJ2-2, with D hard to call. V lost 6 bases and J 7 bases, leaving 15 bases between the germline ends. The germline gives CDR1 SQVTM, CDR2 ANQGSEA. This CDR3 spans 13 amino acids. In DNA form, the CDR3 reads TGCAGCGTGGCGGCCGGCCCAGTCGGGGAGCTGTTTTTT. Its protein is CSVAAGPVGELFF.

The count of this clone is one. The rearrangement links TRBV4-3 to TRBJ2-7; TRBD2 aligns across 9 bases. CDR1 LGHNA and CDR2 YSLEER come from the germline V gene. V shed 0 bases and J 8 bases; nucleotides not matched to a gene: 5. The CDR3 runs 14 residues. The CDR3 sequence: CASSQDKREDKQYF. Written as DNA, the CDR3 is TGCGCCAGCAGCCAAGATAAGCGGGAGGATAAGCAGTACTTC.

V is TRBV16 and J is TRBJ1-1; no clear D. This CDR3 comprises 13 residues. In germline, CDR1 is KGHSY, CDR2 FQNENV. Trimming removed 4 bases from V and 0 bases from J, with 6 bases in between. CDR3 amino acids: CASSLIVNTEAFF. DNA for the CDR3: TGTGCCAGCAGCCTAATAGTGAACACTGAAGCTTTCTTT.

The V call is TRBV28, the J call TRBJ2-5; tentative D call: TRBD2 (6 bases). The germline V gene has CDR1 MDHEN and CDR2 SYDVKM. Trimming left V 7 bases short and J 4 bases short, with 19 bases between. The CDR3 covers 15 residues. CDR3 sequence reads: CASTKAGKVGETQYF. For the CDR3, the DNA is TGTGCCAGCACTAAGGCGGGAAAAGTGGGAGAGACCCAGTACTTC.

The chain uses TRBV5-6 and TRBJ2-2, with a tentative D call TRBD2 (7 bases). The V and J ends lost 7 bases and 5 bases respectively, with 21 bases between them. Germline V gene data show CDR1 as SGHDT and CDR2 as YYEEEE. This CDR3 region has 16 residues. CDR3 sequence: CASRGAGKDGTGELFF. For the CDR3, the DNA is TGTGCCAGCCGGGGGGCGGGGAAGGACGGAACCGGGGAGCTGTTTTTT. The full variable domain, rest sourced from reference TRBV5-6 and TRBJ2-2, is DAGVTQSPTHLIKTRGQQVTLRCSPKSGHDTVSWYQQALGQGPQFIFQYYEEEERQRGNFPDRFSGHQFPNYSSELNVNALLLGDSALYLCASRGAGKDGTGELFFGEGSRLTVL.

The chain employs TRBV5-1 and TRBJ1-2; D is perhaps TRBD1 (5 bases). Trimming left V 0 bases short and J 8 bases short, with 8 bases between. Germline CDR1 reads SGHRS; CDR2 reads YFSETQ. This CDR3 has 12 amino acids. The CDR3 here is CASSLEGYGYTF. CDR3 DNA: TGCGCCAGCAGCTTGGAGGGGTACGGCTACACCTTC.

The rearrangement uses TRBV3-1 (or the pseudogene TRBV3-2) and TRBJ1-4, with unresolved D. CDR3 length equals 17 residues. Germline V gene sequence: CDR1 LGHDT, CDR2 YNNKEL (reference sequence). V lost 0 bases and J lost 2, with 13 bases in between. Written as DNA, the CDR3 is TGTGCCAGCAGCCAAGACGGGAGGCGAGGGACTAATGAAAAACTGTTTTTT. Protein product: CASSQDGRRGTNEKLFF.

This chain connects TRBV28 to TRBJ2-1; 9 bases match TRBD2. The CDR3 length is 18 residues. CDR1 is MDHEN and CDR2 is SYDVKM in the germline V gene. Germline trimming cut 2 bases from V and 9 bases from J; bases unmatched to any gene: 17. The CDR3 protein is CASSLKGFLAGVLSEQFF. CDR3 nucleotides: TGTGCCAGCAGTTTAAAGGGCTTTTTAGCGGGAGTACTCAGTGAGCAGTTCTTC.

The V and J genes are TRBV6-2 or TRBV6-3 and TRBJ1-1, with 7 positions matching TRBD1. Germline CDR1 MNHEY, CDR2 SVGEGT. CDR3 size: 15 residues. V was clipped by 2 bases and J by 0 bases; unmatched bases: 3. The CDR3 loop is CASSYRDRVNTEAFF. CDR3 bases: TGTGCCAGCAGTTACAGGGACAGAGTGAACACTGAAGCTTTCTTT.

The rearrangement links TRBV10-3 to TRBJ1-1, with 7 bases lining up with TRBD1. J was trimmed by 6 bases and V by 0 bases; bases with no gene match: 1. Germline V gene data show CDR1 as ENHRY and CDR2 as SYGVKD. The CDR3 extends over 13 amino acids. The CDR3 reads CAISESTGSEAFF. In DNA, the CDR3 is TGTGCCATCAGTGAGTCGACAGGGTCTGAAGCTTTCTTT.

The chain carries TRBV4-1 and TRBJ2-2; D uncertain. The germline V gene has CDR1 MGHRA and CDR2 YSYEKL. Trimming pared 4 bases from V and 5 bases from J, leaving 11 bases between. CDR3 length: 14 amino acids. The CDR3: CASSPQEVTGELFF. In nucleotides, the CDR3 is TGCGCCAGCAGCCCTCAAGAGGTTACCGGGGAGCTGTTTTTT.

This chain links TRBV4-3 with TRBJ1-5, with TRBD1 identical over 7 bases. The junction had 5 bases not matched to a gene; V was cut back by 4 bases and J by 2 bases. The germline CDR1 and CDR2 sequences are LGHNA and YSLEER. This CDR3 has 15 amino acids. CDR3 DNA sequence: TGCGCCAGCAGCCTAGACGGACAGGGCAATCAGCCCCAGCATTTT. Amino acid sequence: CASSLDGQGNQPQHF.

The rearrangement joins TRBV4-2 to TRBJ2-5; the match to TRBD2 covers 11 bases. Germline CDR1 LGHNA, CDR2 YNFKEQ. The CDR3 runs to 17 residues. J was trimmed by 3 bases and V by 1 base; bases with no gene match: 7. The CDR3 reads CASSQVLSGRVEETQYF. CDR3 nucleotides: TGTGCCAGCAGCCAAGTCCTTAGCGGGAGGGTTGAAGAGACCCAGTACTTC.

V is TRBV5-4 and J is TRBJ2-7; maybe TRBD1 (5 bases). The CDR3 extends over 12 amino acids. Germline values: CDR1 SGHNT, CDR2 YYREEE (reference sequence). Deletions cut 4 bases from V and 4 bases from J, with 9 bases between. The CDR3 region is CASSIPGYEQYF. The CDR3 nucleotides are TGTGCCAGCAGCATCCCAGGGTACGAGCAGTACTTC.

The V and J genes are TRBV6-5 and TRBJ2-7; D unclear. The CDR3 is 15 residues long. CDR1 is MNHEY, CDR2 SVGAGI, per germline. Trimming removed 2 bases from V and 2 bases from J, with 13 bases in between. The CDR3 bases are TGTGCCAGCAGTTACGACCTAACCAGGACCTACGAGCAGTACTTC. Translated: CASSYDLTRTYEQYF.

V usage is TRBV28 and J usage is TRBJ1-5; TRBD1 is a possible D gene (5 bases). Germline CDR1 MDHEN, CDR2 SYDVKM. The CDR3 length is 15 residues. The V end lost 6 bases, the J end lost 6 bases, and 18 bases lay between the germline ends. The CDR3 nucleotides are TGTGCCAGCAGGGTGCGGCAGGGCTCTGTTCAGCCCCAGCATTTT. It codes for CASRVRQGSVQPQHF.

J is TRBJ2-7 and V is TRBV7-9; D is undetermined. This CDR3 region has 16 residues. The V end lost 5 bases, the J end lost 2 bases, and 19 bases lay between the germline ends. CDR1 and CDR2 from the germline V gene are SEHNR and FQNEAQ (reference sequence). The CDR3 coding sequence is TGTGCCAGCAGCCCCCAATGGAGCAGCTTGGCCTACGAGCAGTACTTC. As protein: CASSPQWSSLAYEQYF.

This chain joins TRBV30 and TRBJ2-3; D is possibly TRBD2 (7 bases). The CDR3 is made up of 15 amino acids. Trimming took 2 bases from V and 4 from J, leaving 16 bases between them. Germline-derived CDR1 and CDR2 are GTSNPN and SVGIG (reference sequence). CDR3: CAWSYSGGRADTQYF. CDR3 DNA sequence: TGTGCCTGGAGTTACTCCGGGGGGCGGGCAGATACGCAGTATTTT.

To note about this clone: Mismatch with germline at one junction end may stem from a read error. This chain joins TRBV7-2 and TRBJ1-1; a weak D match, TRBD1 (6 bases). The CDR3 covers 16 residues. Germline V gene lookup returns CDR1 SGHTA and CDR2 FQGNSA. This chain's CDR3 is CASSLQGTYMNTEALF. In DNA form, the CDR3 reads TGTGCCAGCAGCTTACAGGGGACATATATGAACACTGAAGCTCTCTTT.

The chain has TRBV5-1 and TRBJ1-2; a possible D gene is TRBD1 (5 bases). Germline V CDR1 and CDR2: SGHRS, YFSETQ. The CDR3 totals 14 residues. Trimming shortened V by 0 bases and J by 3 bases, and 9 bases separated the two germline ends. CDR3 in amino acids: CASSLALTDYGYTF. The CDR3 coding sequence is TGCGCCAGCAGCTTGGCCTTGACAGACTATGGCTACACCTTC.

J is TRBJ2-2 and V is TRBV29-1; tentative D call: TRBD2 (6 bases). From germline, CDR1 is SQVTM and CDR2 ANQGSEA. This CDR3 has 13 residues. V shed 3 bases and J shed 6 bases, with 11 bases lying between them. The CDR3, as DNA: TGCAGCGTTGATGGACGGGAGCCCGGGGAGCTGTTTTTT. Translating gives CSVDGREPGELFF.

The rearrangement joins TRBV11-3 to TRBJ2-3; TRBD2 matches 15 bases. Germline CDR1 SGHNT, CDR2 YENEEA. There are 16 residues in the CDR3. Trimming cost V 5 bases and J 4 bases; bases outside gene matches: 4. The CDR3 DNA follows: TGTGCCAGCAGCCCAGGACTAGCGGGAGGGCCAGATACGCAGTATTTT. Translating gives CASSPGLAGGPDTQYF.

The chain has TRBV3-1 (or the pseudogene TRBV3-2) and TRBJ2-3, with D maybe TRBD2 (5 bases). V lost 2 bases to trimming and J lost 4 bases, with 13 bases between them. The germline V gene has CDR1 LGHDT and CDR2 YNNKEL (reference sequence). CDR3 length: 15 amino acids. CDR3 protein: CASSQRLAGSDTQYF. CDR3 in DNA: TGTGCCAGCAGCCAACGTCTAGCTGGGTCAGATACGCAGTATTTT.

The chain employs TRBV19 and TRBJ2-5; D possibly corresponds to TRBD1 (5 bases). This CDR3 has 14 residues. Trimming left V 3 bases short and J 5 bases short, with 13 bases between. Germline-derived CDR1 and CDR2 are LNHDA and SQIVND (reference sequence). CDR3 DNA: TGTGCCAGTAGTATCAGGCAGGGTGGGGAGACCCAGTACTTC. Its protein product is CASSIRQGGETQYF.

The chain uses TRBV7-2 and TRBJ2-5, with 9 nucleotides matching TRBD2. V dropped 5 bases and J dropped 3; count of bases not matched to a gene: 4. This CDR3 has 14 amino acids. Germline V gene data show CDR1 as SGHTA and CDR2 as FQGNSA. CDR3 residues: CASSPRLAEETQYF. The DNA of the CDR3 is TGTGCCAGCAGCCCCCGACTAGCGGAAGAGACCCAGTACTTC.

The genes are TRBV27 and TRBJ2-7; 10 bases agree with TRBD2. With V trimmed by 6 bases and J by 4 bases, 9 bases remained unmatched. CDR3 length equals 15 residues. Germline assignment: CDR1 MNHEY and CDR2 SMNVEV (reference sequence). The CDR3 DNA is TGTGCCAGCAGATCTAAACTAGCGGGGCTTTACGAGCAGTACTTC. Translation: CASRSKLAGLYEQYF.

The V call is TRBV7-2, the J call TRBJ2-7; D is uncertain. Germline assignment: CDR1 SGHTA and CDR2 FQGNSA. V lost 5 bases to trimming and J lost 5 bases, with 16 bases between them. The CDR3 extends over 14 amino acids. CDR3 residues: CASSGSFARDEQYF. In nucleotides, the CDR3 is TGTGCCAGCAGCGGTAGTTTCGCCCGGGACGAGCAGTACTTC.